This is a list of T cell receptor beta chains from one sample in a study of OX40 agonist ivuxolimab in advanced cancers. Method: immunoSEQ multiplex PCR; TCRdb's copy keeps in-frame clones and lacks some. This table holds some 40,000 clones, about 82% found once. The sample was CD4+ or CD8+ T cells sorted from blood, taken in a trial of the OX40 agonist ivuxolimab. These receptors all come from an adult with an advanced solid tumor such as melanoma, head and neck, liver or kidney cancer. Each CDR3 is given with its conserved first and last residue. A D gene is named only where the DNA matches it firmly. Size is omitted from some rows. Given values are once, few, many or a class for expanded clones.

>TRBJ1-4|.|.|TRBV4-1
TGCGCCAGCAGCCCTCCCGGAATGAGTGAAAAACTGTTTTTT
CASSPPGMSEKLFF
>TRBJ2-1|once|.|TRBV10-2
TGCGCCAGCAGTGTAGTCCAAGCTACCAATGAGCAGTTCTTC
CASSVVQATNEQFF
>TRBJ1-1|.|TRBD1|TRBV6-1
TGTGCCAGCAGTGTAATCGAGGGGGCAAGAGCTTTCTTT
CASSVIEGARAFF
>TRBJ1-4|once|.|TRBV11-2
TGTGCCAGCAGCGCTGGGGGTGGGGAAAAACTGTTTTTT
CASSAGGGEKLFF
>TRBJ2-1|.|.|TRBV5-1
TGCGCCAGCAGCTTGGGGGGGAGGGGGGAGATATTGGAGCAGTTCTTC
CASSLGGRGEILEQFF
>TRBJ2-3|.|TRBD2|TRBV9
TGTGCCAGCTCTTGGGCGGGGGGGCGAGATACGCAGTATTTT
CASSWAGGRDTQYF
>TRBJ1-4|.|TRBD1|TRBV4-1
TGCGCCAGCAGCCAAGCCCCGGGACAGGGTGAAAAACTGTTTTTT
CASSQAPGQGEKLFF
>TRBJ2-4|few|TRBD1|TRBV18
TGTGCCAGCTCACCACCCCGGACAGGGCAAATAGCCAAAAACATTCAGTACTTC
CASSPPRTGQIAKNIQYF
>TRBJ2-7|.|TRBD2|TRBV5-1
TGCGCCAGCAGCCCAGTAGGAGGTAGCGGGGATTTTTCCTACGAGCAGTACTTC
CASSPVGGSGDFSYEQYF
>TRBJ1-5|few|TRBD1|TRBV6-1
TGTGCCAGTAGGACAGGCAGCAATCAGCCCCAGCATTTT
CASRTGSNQPQHF
>TRBJ1-4|medium-sized|TRBD1|TRBV7-6
TGTGCCAGCAGCTTCCAGACAGGGAGGGCTGAAAAACTGTTTTTT
CASSFQTGRAEKLFF
>TRBJ1-3|.|TRBD1|TRBV30
TGTGCCTGGAACCCGGGACAGGGGTCCACCATATATTTT
CAWNPGQGSTIYF
>TRBJ1-2|.|.|TRBV6-5
TGTGCCAGCAGTTACTCTCCAGGGATTGCCAGCTATGGCTACACCTTC
CASSYSPGIASYGYTF
>TRBJ2-2|.|TRBD2|TRBV4-2
TGTGCCAGCAGCCAAGATACCTCGGCTAGCGGGGGGTATGGCGGGGAGCTGTTTTTT
CASSQDTSASGGYGGELFF
>TRBJ1-2|.|TRBD1|TRBV11-2
TGTGCCAGCAGCAAACCCGGGACAGGGAGTTCCGGCTACACCTTC
CASSKPGTGSSGYTF
>TRBJ2-1|.|TRBD2|TRBV11-2
TGTGCCAGCAGATCTAGCGGATGGCCACACGAGCAGTTCTTC
CASRSSGWPHEQFF
>TRBJ2-1|.|TRBD2|TRBV19
TGTGCCAGTAGTATATGGCGACTAGCCCATGAGCAGTTCTTC
CASSIWRLAHEQFF
>TRBJ2-3|.|TRBD2|TRBV14
TGTGCCAGCAGCAATAGCGGGGCGTTATCTAGCACAGATACGCAGTATTTT
CASSNSGALSSTDTQYF
>TRBJ2-3|.|.|TRBV6-1
TGTGCCAGCCTGACGGGAGACGTGATCGATACGCAGTATTTT
CASLTGDVIDTQYF
>TRBJ2-1|few|TRBD2|TRBV2
TGTGCCAGCAGTGAAGAAGGGACTAGCGGGGATCAATCGGGGAATGAGCAGTTCTTC
CASSEEGTSGDQSGNEQFF
>TRBJ2-3|few|.|TRBV2
TGTGCCAGCAGTACCAGGACCAGAGGCGAGCGGGATACGCAGTATTTT
CASSTRTRGERDTQYF
>TRBJ2-5|.|TRBD1|TRBV7-3
TGTGCCAGCACAAGGGACCTACAGGGGGAGACCCAGTACTTC
CASTRDLQGETQYF
>TRBJ2-7|once|TRBD1|TRBV4-3
TGCGCCAGCAGCCAAAGGACAGGAGACTACGAGCAGTACTTC
CASSQRTGDYEQYF
>TRBJ2-3|.|.|TRBV5-4
TGTGCCAGCAGCCAAGATCTGGACTCCCTTGGGCGGTATTTT
CASSQDLDSLGRYF
>TRBJ2-3|.|.|TRBV5-1
TGCGCCAGCAGCTTGGGCGTACAGGAAACAGATACGCAGTATTTT
CASSLGVQETDTQYF
>TRBJ2-7|.|TRBD2|TRBV9
TGTGCCAGCAGCGTAGGGCTAGCGGCCACCTACGAGCAGTACTTC
CASSVGLAATYEQYF
>TRBJ2-7|.|.|TRBV4-2
TGTGCCAGCAGCCAAGATCAGGGCTACGAGCAGTACTTC
CASSQDQGYEQYF
>TRBJ1-3|once|TRBD1|TRBV6-1
TGTGCCAGCGGACAGGGCCTTTCTACTGGAAACACCATATATTTT
CASGQGLSTGNTIYF
>TRBJ2-3|.|TRBD2|TRBV9
TGTGCCAGCAGCTTAACCGGGACTAGCGGCACAGATACGCAGTATTTT
CASSLTGTSGTDTQYF
>TRBJ2-2|.|.|TRBV2
TGTGCCAGCAGTGACATCGGCGTCGGGGAGCTGTTTTTT
CASSDIGVGELFF
>TRBJ2-7|.|.|TRBV29-1
TGCAGCGTTGTTTCACGGACCCCTAACGAGCAGTACTTC
CSVVSRTPNEQYF
>TRBJ2-1|.|TRBD2|TRBV5-5
TGTGCCAGCAGCCTAGAACCGGGAGGGCCGTACAATGAGCAGTTCTTC
CASSLEPGGPYNEQFF
>TRBJ2-1|.|.|TRBV4-2
TGTGCCAGCAGCCAAAGAACTTCGGGAGCAGGCAATGAGCAGTTCTTC
CASSQRTSGAGNEQFF
>TRBJ2-5|.|.|TRBV5-1
TGCGCCAGCAGCAGGACAAGTCAAGAGACCCAGTACTTC
CASSRTSQETQYF
>TRBJ1-3|.|.|TRBV6-5
TGTGCCAGCAGCCAAAAACTAGGGAACACCATATATTTT
CASSQKLGNTIYF
>TRBJ2-2|.|.|TRBV2
TGTGCCAGCAGTCTTTTGGACGGAGCCCCCGGGGAGCTGTTTTTT
CASSLLDGAPGELFF
>TRBJ2-3|.|.|TRBV29-1
TGCAGCGTTTTACAGGGTAGCACAGATACGCAGTATTTT
CSVLQGSTDTQYF
>TRBJ2-1|.|.|TRBV7-2
TGTGCCAGCAGCTATAGGGTGGCCAATGAGCAGTTCTTC
CASSYRVANEQFF
>TRBJ2-7|.|.|TRBV7-9
TGTGCCAGCAGCTTAGAGTTCTACGAGCAGTACTTC
CASSLEFYEQYF
>TRBJ1-2|.|TRBD1|TRBV9
TGTGCCAGCAGCGTCAGGGGGCGCAATGACTATGGCTACACCTTC
CASSVRGRNDYGYTF
>TRBJ1-4|.|TRBD1|TRBV19
TGTGCCAGTAGAAGGACAGGGGGTGAAAAACTGTTTTTT
CASRRTGGEKLFF
>TRBJ2-5|.|.|TRBV9
TGTGCCAGCAGCGCCCCATGGGGGGAAGAGACCCAGTACTTC
CASSAPWGEETQYF
>TRBJ1-2|.|.|TRBV6-1
TGTGCCATCAGTGAGTCCCGGACAGCTAACTATGGCTACACCTTC
CAISESRTANYGYTF
>TRBJ1-1|once|.|TRBV9
TGTGCCAGCAGGGGGGTGAACACTGAAGCTTTCTTT
CASRGVNTEAFF
>TRBJ1-1|.|.|TRBV25-1
TGTGCCAGCAGTGGGTACGCAGGGAACACTGAAGCTTTCTTT
CASSGYAGNTEAFF
>TRBJ2-3|.|.|TRBV11-3
TGTGCCAGCAGTTCGGACAGCCGGGCTACGCAGTATTTT
CASSSDSRATQYF
>TRBJ2-5|.|.|TRBV7-2
TGTGCCAGCAGCGTAGGTTCGGCGGGGACCCAGTACTTC
CASSVGSAGTQYF
>TRBJ1-4|.|TRBD1|TRBV7-8
TGTGCCAGCAGCTTCGACAGGGGGCTAACTAATGAAAAACTGTTTTTT
CASSFDRGLTNEKLFF